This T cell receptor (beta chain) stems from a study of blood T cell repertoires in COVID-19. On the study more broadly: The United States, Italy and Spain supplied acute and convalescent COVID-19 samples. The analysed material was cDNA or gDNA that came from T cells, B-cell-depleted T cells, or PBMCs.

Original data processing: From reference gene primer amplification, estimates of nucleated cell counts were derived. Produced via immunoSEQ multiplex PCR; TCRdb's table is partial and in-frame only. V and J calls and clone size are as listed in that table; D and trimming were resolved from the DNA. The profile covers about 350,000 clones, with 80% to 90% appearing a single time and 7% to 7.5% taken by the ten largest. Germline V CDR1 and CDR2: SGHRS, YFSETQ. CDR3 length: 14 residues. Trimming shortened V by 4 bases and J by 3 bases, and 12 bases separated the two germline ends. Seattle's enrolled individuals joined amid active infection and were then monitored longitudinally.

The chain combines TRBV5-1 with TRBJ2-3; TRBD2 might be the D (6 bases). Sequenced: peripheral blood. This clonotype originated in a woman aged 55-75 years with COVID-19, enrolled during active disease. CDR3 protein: CASSTGAGTDTQYF. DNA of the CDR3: TGCGCCAGCAGCACCGGTGCGGGAACAGATACGCAGTATTTT.